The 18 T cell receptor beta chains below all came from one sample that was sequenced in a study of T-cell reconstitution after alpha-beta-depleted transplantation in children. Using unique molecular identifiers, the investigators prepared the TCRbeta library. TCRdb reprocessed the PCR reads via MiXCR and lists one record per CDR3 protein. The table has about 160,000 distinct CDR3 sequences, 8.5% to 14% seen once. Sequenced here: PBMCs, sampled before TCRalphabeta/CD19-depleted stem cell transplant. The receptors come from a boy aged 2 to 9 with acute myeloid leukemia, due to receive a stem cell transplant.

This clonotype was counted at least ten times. CDR3 bases: TGTGCCAGCAGATCAGGACCAAACACCGGGGAGCTGTTTTTT. Amino acid sequence: CASRSGPNTGELFF. The chain links TRBV6-2 or TRBV6-3 to TRBJ2-2; D unclear. The germline CDR1 and CDR2 sequences are MNHEY and SVGEGT. The V and J ends lost 6 bases and 2 bases respectively, with 10 bases between them. This CDR3 spans 14 amino acids.

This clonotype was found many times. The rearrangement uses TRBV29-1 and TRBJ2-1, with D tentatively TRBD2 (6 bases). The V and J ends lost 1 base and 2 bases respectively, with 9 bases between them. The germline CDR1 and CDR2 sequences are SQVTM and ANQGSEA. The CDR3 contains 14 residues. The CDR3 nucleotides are TGCAGCGTTGAAGTAGCGGATCCCTACAATGAGCAGTTCTTC. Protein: CSVEVADPYNEQFF.

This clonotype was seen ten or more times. CDR3 region: CASSRGLANEQFF. In DNA, the CDR3 is TGTGCCAGCAGCCGGGGACTAGCAAATGAGCAGTTCTTC. The chain links TRBV7-2 to TRBJ2-1, with 9 bases aligning to TRBD2. The CDR3 has 13 amino acids. V gave up 5 bases and J gave up 7 bases; unmatched junction bases: 3. Germline V gene lookup returns CDR1 SGHTA and CDR2 FQGNSA.

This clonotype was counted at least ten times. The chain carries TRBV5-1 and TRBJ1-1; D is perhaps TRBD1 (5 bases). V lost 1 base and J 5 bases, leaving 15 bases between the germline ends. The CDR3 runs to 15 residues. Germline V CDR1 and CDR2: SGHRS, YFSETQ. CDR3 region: CASSLTGEGWTEAFF. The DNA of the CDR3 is TGCGCCAGCAGCTTGACGGGGGAGGGATGGACTGAAGCTTTCTTT.

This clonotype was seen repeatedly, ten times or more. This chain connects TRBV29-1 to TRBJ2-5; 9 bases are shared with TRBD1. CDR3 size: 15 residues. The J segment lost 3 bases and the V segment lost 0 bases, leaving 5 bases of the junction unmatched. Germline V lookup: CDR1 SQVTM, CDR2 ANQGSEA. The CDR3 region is CSVEDLGTGKETQYF. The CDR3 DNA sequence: TGCAGCGTTGAAGATCTTGGGACAGGGAAAGAGACCCAGTACTTC.

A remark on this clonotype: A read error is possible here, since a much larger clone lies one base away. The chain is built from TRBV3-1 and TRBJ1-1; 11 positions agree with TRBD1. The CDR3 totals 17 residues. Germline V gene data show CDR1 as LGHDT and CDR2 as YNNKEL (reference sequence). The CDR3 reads CASSQDWGTGGKTEASF. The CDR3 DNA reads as TGTGCCAGCAGCCAAGATTGGGGGACAGGGGGGAAAACTGAAGCTTCCTTT.

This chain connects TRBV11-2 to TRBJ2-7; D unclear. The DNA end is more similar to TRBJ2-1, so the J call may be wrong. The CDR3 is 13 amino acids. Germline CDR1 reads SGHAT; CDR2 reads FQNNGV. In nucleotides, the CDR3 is TGTGCCAGCAGCTTCTCGAGCTCCTACGAGCAGTTCTTC. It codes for CASSFSSSYEQFF.

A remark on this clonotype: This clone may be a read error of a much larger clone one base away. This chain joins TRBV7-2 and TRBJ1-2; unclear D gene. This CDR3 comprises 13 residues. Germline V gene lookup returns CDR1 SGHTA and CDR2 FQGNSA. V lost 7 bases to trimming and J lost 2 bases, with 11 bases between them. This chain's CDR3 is CASTMRENYGYTF. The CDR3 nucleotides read TGTGCCAGCACCATGAGGGAAAACTATGGCTACACCTTC.

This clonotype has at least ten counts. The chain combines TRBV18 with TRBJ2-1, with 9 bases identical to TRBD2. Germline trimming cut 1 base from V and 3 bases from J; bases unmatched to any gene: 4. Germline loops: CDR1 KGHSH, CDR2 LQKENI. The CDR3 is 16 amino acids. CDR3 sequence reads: CASSPLSSGDYNEQFF. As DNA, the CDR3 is TGTGCCAGCTCACCACTCTCTAGCGGGGACTACAATGAGCAGTTCTTC. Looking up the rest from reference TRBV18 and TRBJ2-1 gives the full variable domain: NAGVMQNPRHLVRRRGQEARLRCSPMKGHSHVYWYRQLPEEGLKFMVYLQKENIIDESGMPKERFSAEFPKEGPSILRIQQVVRGDSAAYFCASSPLSSGDYNEQFFGPGTRLTVL.

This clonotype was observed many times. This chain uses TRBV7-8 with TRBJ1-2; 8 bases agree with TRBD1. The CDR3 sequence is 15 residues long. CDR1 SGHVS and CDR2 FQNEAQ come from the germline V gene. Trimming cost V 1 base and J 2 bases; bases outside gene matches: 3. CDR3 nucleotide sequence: TGTGCCAGCAGCTTAGTTCAGGGGGCCAACTATGGCTACACCTTC. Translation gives CASSLVQGANYGYTF.

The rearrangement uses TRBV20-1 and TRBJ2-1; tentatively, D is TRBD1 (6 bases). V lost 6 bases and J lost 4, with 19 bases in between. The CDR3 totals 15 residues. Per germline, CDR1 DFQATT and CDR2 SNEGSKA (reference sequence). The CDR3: CSAFDRDTAYNEQFF. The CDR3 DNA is TGCAGTGCGTTCGACCGGGACACCGCGTACAATGAGCAGTTCTTC.

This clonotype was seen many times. CDR3 DNA: TGTGCCAGCAGCTTGGTGGGACAGAGGAACCGTAACTATGGCTACACCTTC. It yields the protein CASSLVGQRNRNYGYTF. The V and J genes are TRBV5-6 and TRBJ1-2; TRBD1 aligns across 7 bases. This CDR3 is 17 amino acids long. From germline, CDR1 is SGHDT and CDR2 YYEEEE. J was trimmed by 1 base and V by 0 bases; bases with no gene match: 9.

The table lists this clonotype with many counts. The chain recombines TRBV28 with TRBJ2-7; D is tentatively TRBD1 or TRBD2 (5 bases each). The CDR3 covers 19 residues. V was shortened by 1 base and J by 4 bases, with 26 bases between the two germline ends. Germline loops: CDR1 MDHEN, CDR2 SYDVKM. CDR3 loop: CASSLFPGIGRGGVYEQYF. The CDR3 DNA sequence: TGTGCCAGCAGTTTATTTCCGGGGATAGGTCGGGGCGGCGTTTACGAGCAGTACTTC.

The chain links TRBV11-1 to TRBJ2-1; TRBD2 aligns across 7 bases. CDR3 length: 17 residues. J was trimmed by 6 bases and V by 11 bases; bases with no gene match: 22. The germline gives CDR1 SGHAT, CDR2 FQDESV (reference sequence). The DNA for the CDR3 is TGTGCCGGGTCCAGCGGGGCGGCAGACCGACCGGGCAATGAGCAGTTCTTC. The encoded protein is CAGSSGAADRPGNEQFF.

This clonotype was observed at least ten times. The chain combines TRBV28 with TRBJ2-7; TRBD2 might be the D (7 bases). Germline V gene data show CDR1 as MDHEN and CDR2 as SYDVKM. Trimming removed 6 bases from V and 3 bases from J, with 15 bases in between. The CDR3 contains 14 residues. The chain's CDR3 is CASRGGAESYEQYF. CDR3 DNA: TGTGCCAGCAGGGGGGGGGCAGAGAGCTACGAGCAGTACTTC.

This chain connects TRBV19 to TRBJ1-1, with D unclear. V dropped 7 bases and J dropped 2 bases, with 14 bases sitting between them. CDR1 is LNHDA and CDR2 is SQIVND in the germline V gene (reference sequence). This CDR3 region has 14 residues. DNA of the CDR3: TGTGCCAGTACCGCTATCGCCTCCAACACTGAAGCTTTCTTT. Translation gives CASTAIASNTEAFF. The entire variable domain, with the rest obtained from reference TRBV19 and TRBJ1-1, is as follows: DGGITQSPKYLFRKEGQNVTLSCEQNLNHDAMYWYRQDPGQGLRLIYYSQIVNDFQKGDIAEGYSVSREKKESFPLTVTSAQKNPTAFYLCASTAIASNTEAFFGQGTRLTVV.

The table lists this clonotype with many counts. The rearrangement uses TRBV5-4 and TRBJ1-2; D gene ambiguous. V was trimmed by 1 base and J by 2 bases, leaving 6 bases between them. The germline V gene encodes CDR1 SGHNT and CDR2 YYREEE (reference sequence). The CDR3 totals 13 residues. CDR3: CASSLTQNYGYTF. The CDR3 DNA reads TGTGCCAGCAGCTTGACCCAGAACTATGGCTACACCTTC.

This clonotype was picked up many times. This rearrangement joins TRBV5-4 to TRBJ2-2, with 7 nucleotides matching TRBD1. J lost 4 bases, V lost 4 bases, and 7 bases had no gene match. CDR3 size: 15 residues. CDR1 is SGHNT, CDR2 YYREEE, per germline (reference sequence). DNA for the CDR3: TGTGCCAGCAGCAGGGGACAGTCGTCCACCGGGGAGCTGTTTTTT. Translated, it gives CASSRGQSSTGELFF.